This TCR beta chain was sequenced during a study of cytomegalovirus exposure and HLA in healthy donors. The sample holds one count of this clone. Its target is not known. Researchers ran the PCR with 60 Vbeta and 13 Jbeta primers. Some clones are missing from TCRdb's copy, which holds only in-frame ones; the method was immunoSEQ multiplex PCR. Of tens of thousands of clones in the sample, roughly 77% were seen once. In germline, CDR1 is KGHSH, CDR2 LQKENI. The CDR3 length is 14 residues. V lost 4 bases to trimming and J lost 4 bases, with 12 bases between them. Findings of the study overall: The classifier was said to identify cytomegalovirus status with high specificity and sensitivity.

V is TRBV18 and J is TRBJ2-3; maybe TRBD2 (6 bases). The clonotype originates from a woman between 25 and 40 years old in good health and CMV-seronegative. Specimen: PBMCs. The DNA of the CDR3 is TGTGCCAGCTCACACTCGGGGGAGTCAGATACGCAGTATTTT. Encoded protein: CASSHSGESDTQYF.